A selection of T cell receptor beta chains follows, all from one sample in a study of blood T cells in healthy people across ages. TCRdb itself ran the 5' RACE reads through MiXCR, one entry per CDR3 protein. This sample carries 1 million or so distinct CDR3 sequences, 45% of them seen once, and the ten largest clones take approximately 19%. Sequencing was carried out using blood. These receptors came from a woman aged 60 to 75 in good health. CDR3s include the opening cysteine and the closing phenylalanine or tryptophan.

>TRBJ2-3|TRBV7-9
CASSLRTSGWTDTQYF
>TRBJ2-2|TRBV9
CASSVATGTGMAGELFF
>TRBJ1-6|TRBV5-6
CASSLGPDRWNSPLHF
>TRBJ2-4|TRBV29-1
CSAAENIQYF
>TRBJ1-6|TRBV18
CASSPVSYNSPLHF
>TRBJ2-7|TRBV27
CASGDILNSYEQYF
>TRBJ2-7|TRBV20-1
CSARAGTGLHEQYF
>TRBJ1-2|TRBV11-2
CASSHQFNDGYTF
>TRBJ2-5|TRBV7-2
CASKVSGRAEETQYF
>TRBJ2-1|TRBV6-2/TRBV6-3
CASSYADNNEQFF
>TRBJ2-7|TRBV9
CASSVRIAGDEQYF
>TRBJ2-6|TRBV6-1
CASSDLGGSGANVLTF
>TRBJ2-1|TRBV10-1
CASSDPGQGQFF
>TRBJ2-1|TRBV12-3/TRBV12-4
CASSLRGLTYNEQFF
>TRBJ2-3|TRBV29-1
CSVAEGTSTDTQYF
>TRBJ2-1|TRBV2
CASNRGGEQFF
>TRBJ2-4|TRBV11-2
CASSRTGINIQYF
>TRBJ2-1|TRBV4-2
CASSQAGSGRVYNEQFF
>TRBJ2-7|TRBV6-5
CASSRDRGFFYEQYF
>TRBJ1-5|TRBV29-1
CSVRPGQGDQPQHF
>TRBJ2-2|TRBV20-1
CSARDVYGNTGELFF
>TRBJ2-1|TRBV6-5
CASSLRTSGRIYNEQFF
>TRBJ2-3|TRBV14
CASSQRTHRDTDTQYF
>TRBJ1-2|TRBV28
CATQGQGNYGYTF
>TRBJ2-5|TRBV3-1
CASSVGKETQYF
>TRBJ1-5|TRBV7-2
CARSLVGGSRNQPQHF
>TRBJ2-4|TRBV27
CASSLSRRGENIQYF
>TRBJ2-1|TRBV28
CASSFATGPSYNEQFF
>TRBJ2-1|TRBV29-1
CSVVWDSGPYNEQFF
>TRBJ2-5|TRBV6-5
CASSSQGVAHRYF
>TRBJ2-2|TRBV20-1
CSARDQTSGRANTGELFF
>TRBJ2-3|TRBV29-1
CSVAELLAGGSDTQYF
>TRBJ2-2|TRBV10-2
CASSDPGPNTGELFF
>TRBJ2-5|TRBV7-9
CASSPFGGGEIQYF
>TRBJ1-4|TRBV24-1
CATSDPRRGTNEKLFF
>TRBJ2-7|TRBV4-1
CASSQGPRSYEQYF
>TRBJ2-2|TRBV6-2/TRBV6-3
CASRALGTRNTGELFF
>TRBJ2-1|TRBV7-3
CASSPSPGTSGSRYNEQFF
>TRBJ2-7|TRBV4-2
CASSQDARLYEQYF
>TRBJ2-4|TRBV30
CAWTRTVKNIQYF
>NA|TRBV5-1
CASSLDGLVTYEQYF
>TRBJ2-4|TRBV29-1
CSVRPGQGKNIQYF
>TRBJ2-5|TRBV27
CASSTGDSGETQYF
>TRBJ2-2|TRBV14
CASSPRDRGKTGELFF
>TRBJ2-5|TRBV6-5
CASSYSTAGFQETQYF
>TRBJ2-7|TRBV29-1
CSVGGYNLSVPYEQYF
>TRBJ2-7|TRBV28
CASSSPSGLATTEQYF
>TRBJ1-5|TRBV20-1
CSARDTKGVGTGFNQPQHF
>TRBJ2-1|TRBV12-5
CASGGDLSYNEQFF
>TRBJ2-7|TRBV6-6
CASSYSKEAVSSYEQYF
>TRBJ1-1|TRBV4-1
CASSTRGVNTINTEAFF
>TRBJ1-6|TRBV20-1
CSARDNLRGYNSPLHF
>TRBJ2-7|TRBV7-3
CASSRTSGWNEQYF
>TRBJ2-1|TRBV15
CATRTSGRSNEQFF
>TRBJ2-7|TRBV29-1
CSVEQGSDEQYF
>TRBJ2-7|TRBV6-1
CASRKGQGIYEQYF
>TRBJ2-1|TRBV7-9
CASSLVGLAGDTYNGQFF
>TRBJ2-7|TRBV29-1
CSVGRLAGVGDEQYF
>TRBJ1-1|TRBV29-1
CSVGPPPGAFF